This TCR beta chain came from a study of T cell responses to AZD1222 COVID-19 vaccine. Study observations and caveats: Compared with day 0, the breadth and depth of the Spike-specific TCR repertoire rose significantly after two doses of AZD1222. Nearly half of the spike-specific TCRs reportedly recognize variant regions that carry no mutations. Sampling captured repertoires only after the peak T cell response. Females outnumbered males among donors, who were mostly white British; clonal diversity was possibly underestimated.

Assay used: immunoSEQ multiplex PCR; TCRdb lists only in-frame clones, some missing. The table has about 42,000 clones, around four fifths seen once. The CDR3 totals 14 residues. CDR1 is SGHNT and CDR2 is YYREEE in the germline V gene (reference sequence). The germline V and J ends were trimmed by 0 bases and 3 bases, with 9 bases remaining between them. On this clone: Its antigen is as yet unknown.

The source of this sequence is an adult who received the AZD1222 COVID-19 vaccine. The chain joins TRBV5-4 to TRBJ2-5; the D gene is possibly TRBD1 (6 bases). The specimen was peripheral blood, collected 28 days after the second AZD1222 dose. The chain's CDR3 is CASSLGGQKETQYF. The CDR3 DNA reads TGTGCCAGCAGCTTGGGGGGACAAAAAGAGACCCAGTACTTC.